Presented here are 15 T cell receptor beta chains from one specimen sequenced in a study of control samples from healthy donors and cancer patients. This table comes from immunoSEQ multiplex PCR, and its TCRdb copy is limited to in-frame clones, with some not included. This sample carries about 26,000 clones, 82% of them seen once, and the ten largest clones take about 25%. The sequenced material came from PBMCs. Receptors were obtained from a man in his sixties with colorectal cancer.

The J gene is TRBJ2-7, the V gene TRBV21-1. TRBV21-1 is deemed a pseudogene. There are 18 residues in the CDR3. CDR3 region: CASSKGTSYRDCSYEQYV. The CDR3 DNA is TGTGCCAGCAGCAAAGGGACCTCGTACAGGGACTGTTCCTACGAGCAGTACGTC.

V and J are TRBV20-1 and TRBJ1-1; possibly TRBD1 for D (5 bases). The germline gives CDR1 DFQATT, CDR2 SNEGSKA (reference sequence). The CDR3 consists of 11 residues. The germline V and J ends were trimmed by 3 bases and 7 bases, with 9 bases remaining between them. The CDR3 loop reads CSASKGVEAFF. The CDR3, as DNA: TGCAGTGCTAGTAAAGGGGTTGAAGCTTTCTTT.

This chain connects TRBV20-1 to TRBJ1-1; D unresolved. The germline V gene has CDR1 DFQATT and CDR2 SNEGSKA (reference sequence). This CDR3 has 11 amino acids. The V and J ends lost 5 bases and 5 bases respectively, with 9 bases between them. The CDR3 coding sequence is TGCAGTGCTGCGAGGGAGACTGAAGCTTTCTTT. Residues: CSAARETEAFF.

The V call is TRBV18, the J call TRBJ1-2, with D unclear. Trimming pared 3 bases from V and 2 bases from J, leaving 13 bases between. CDR3 size: 15 residues. Per germline, CDR1 KGHSH and CDR2 LQKENI. The CDR3 loop reads CASSPIKEQNYGYTF. The CDR3 DNA reads as TGTGCCAGCTCACCGATAAAAGAACAGAACTATGGCTACACCTTC.

The chain joins TRBV6-2 or TRBV6-3 to TRBJ1-1; the D gene is possibly TRBD1 (6 bases). The germline gives CDR1 MNHEY, CDR2 SVGEGT. There are 14 residues in the CDR3. V was pared by 2 bases and J by 3 bases, with 10 bases between. This CDR3 is CASSYLRGYTEAFF. The CDR3, as DNA: TGTGCCAGCAGTTACCTCAGGGGCTACACTGAAGCTTTCTTT.

The chain recombines TRBV30 with TRBJ2-1; tentatively, D is TRBD1 (5 bases). The CDR3 has 15 amino acids. The germline V and J ends were trimmed by 5 bases and 0 bases, with 14 bases remaining between them. CDR1 is GTSNPN, CDR2 SVGIG, per germline (reference sequence). The CDR3 bases are TGTGCCTGGGCAACAACAGGAGTCTCCTACAATGAGCAGTTCTTC. Translation: CAWATTGVSYNEQFF.

The chain combines TRBV5-1 with TRBJ1-1, with TRBD1 identical over 9 bases. This CDR3 comprises 16 residues. Per germline, CDR1 SGHRS and CDR2 YFSETQ. Germline trimming cut 4 bases from V and 2 bases from J; bases unmatched to any gene: 9. In DNA, the CDR3 is TGCGCCAGCAGCAAAACAGGGGGCGCGATTAACACTGAAGCTTTCTTT. Amino acids: CASSKTGGAINTEAFF.

The J gene is TRBJ2-7, the V gene TRBV20-1; D remains unclear. The CDR3 is 11 amino acids. V was trimmed by 2 bases and J by 3 bases, leaving 5 bases between them. Germline V gives CDR1 DFQATT, CDR2 SNEGSKA (reference sequence). The CDR3: CSARPSYEQYF. CDR3 in DNA: TGCAGTGCTAGACCCAGCTACGAGCAGTACTTC.

The rearrangement links TRBV18 to TRBJ2-3, with TRBD2 matching 10 bases. The V segment lost 3 bases and the J segment 2 bases; nucleotides outside the gene matches: 5. From germline, CDR1 is KGHSH and CDR2 LQKENI. This CDR3 spans 16 amino acids. For the CDR3, the DNA is TGTGCCAGCTCACCGTGGACTAGCGGTAACACAGATACGCAGTATTTT. Translation gives CASSPWTSGNTDTQYF.

This clone appeared a few times. The chain employs TRBV5-1 and TRBJ2-2; perhaps TRBD1 as D (6 bases). CDR1 and CDR2 from the germline V gene are SGHRS and YFSETQ. Trimming took off 6 bases at V and 4 bases at J, with 13 bases between the two ends. This CDR3 has 14 residues. The CDR3 here is CASTLTGSTGELFF. DNA for the CDR3: TGCGCCAGCACGCTTACAGGGAGCACCGGGGAGCTGTTTTTT.

This clone was counted between two and nine times. The chain couples TRBV15 to TRBJ2-1, with TRBD1 matching over 10 bases. Germline CDR1 and CDR2: LNHNV and YYDKDF (reference sequence). CDR3 length: 15 residues. Germline trimming cut 0 bases from V and 8 bases from J; bases unmatched to any gene: 4. This chain's CDR3 is CATSREGQGSYEQFF. The DNA for the CDR3 is TGTGCCACCAGCAGAGAGGGACAGGGGAGCTATGAGCAGTTCTTC.

This chain connects TRBV2 to TRBJ2-7; D tentatively reads TRBD1 or TRBD2 (5 bases each). This CDR3 contains 13 residues. V lost 6 bases to trimming and J lost 4 bases, with 13 bases between them. Germline CDR1 and CDR2: SNHLY and FYNNEI. CDR3 nucleotides: TGTGCCAGCAGGGGGACGAGGGTTTACGAGCAGTACGTC. As protein: CASRGTRVYEQYV.

This sequence joins TRBV11-3 and TRBJ2-2; 12 bases line up with TRBD1. Germline CDR1 reads SGHNT; CDR2 reads YENEEA. There are 15 residues in the CDR3. The trim removed 4 bases at V and 6 bases at J, leaving 3 bases unmatched. The CDR3 region is CASSSGTGGSGELFF. CDR3 coding DNA: TGTGCCAGCAGCTCGGGGACAGGGGGCTCCGGGGAGCTGTTTTTT.

The chain uses TRBV9 and TRBJ2-1; a possible D gene is TRBD2 (6 bases). The V end was cut by 2 bases, the J end by 9 bases, with 12 bases between. This CDR3 comprises 13 residues. Germline V gene lookup returns CDR1 SGDLS and CDR2 YYNGEE. CDR3: CASSVSPGGEQFF. CDR3 nucleotides: TGTGCCAGCAGCGTTAGCCCCGGGGGTGAGCAGTTCTTC.

This clone was seen only a few times. This chain links TRBV5-5 with TRBJ1-1, with a possible D match to TRBD1 (6 bases). CDR3 length equals 15 residues. In germline, CDR1 is SGHKS, CDR2 YYEKEE (reference sequence). The V and J ends lost 3 bases and 4 bases respectively, with 16 bases between them. CDR3 bases: TGTGCCAGCAGCTCTTCAGGGGTGGCGGGCACTGAAGCTTTCTTT. Its translation: CASSSSGVAGTEAFF.